A single sample is the source of the 13 T cell receptor beta chains below, sequenced in a study of blood T cells in healthy people across ages. Combining a sample-barcoded 5' primer with a J-beta primer mix, a second PCR ran for roughly 7 to 12 cycles. A single record per CDR3 protein comes from TCRdb applying MiXCR to the 5' RACE reads. The table lists roughly 1,800,000 distinct CDR3 sequences, 49% of them singletons. What was sequenced was blood. The receptors originated from a woman aged 35 to 49 in good health.

The genes are TRBV5-1 and TRBJ2-4, with D possibly matching TRBD2 (5 bases). Near its end, the DNA agrees better with TRBJ2-7, so the J call may be wrong. In germline, CDR1 is SGHRS, CDR2 YFSETQ. The CDR3 loop spans 16 amino acids. The CDR3 DNA sequence: TGCGCCAGCAGCTTGGTATTTAGTGAGGGAAAACACGAGCAGTACTTC. Protein: CASSLVFSEGKHEQYF.

The chain's CDR3 is CASSRPSLQETQYF. CDR3 sequence (DNA): TGTGCCAGCAGCCGACCTAGCCTCCAAGAGACCCAGTACTTC. The chain is built from TRBV3-1 and TRBJ2-5, with D tentatively TRBD2 (5 bases). The V and J ends lost 4 bases and 1 base respectively, with 10 bases between them. From germline, CDR1 is LGHDT and CDR2 YNNKEL (reference sequence). The CDR3 is made up of 14 amino acids.

This clonotype occurred a few times. The chain carries TRBV4-1 and TRBJ1-2, with 8 bases lining up with TRBD1. The CDR3 is 13 residues long. CDR1 is MGHRA, CDR2 YSYEKL, per germline. Germline trimming cut 5 bases from V and 6 bases from J; bases unmatched to any gene: 5. The CDR3 region has the DNA TGCGCCAGCAGCTCCCAGGGGGCAGATGGCTACACCTTC. The encoded protein is CASSSQGADGYTF.

This clonotype came up a few times. The chain has TRBV10-3 and TRBJ2-7; the D gene is possibly TRBD2 (7 bases). The V end was cut by 0 bases, the J end by 5 bases, with 17 bases between. Germline V gene sequence: CDR1 ENHRY, CDR2 SYGVKD. This CDR3 comprises 16 residues. CDR3 loop: CAISESWGGSGDEQYF. The CDR3 nucleotides read TGTGCCATCAGTGAGTCTTGGGGGGGCTCTGGGGACGAGCAGTACTTC.

The V call is TRBV27, the J call TRBJ1-5; D ambiguous. The CDR3 consists of 13 residues. The V gene lost 5 bases and the J gene lost 4 bases, with 9 bases spanning the gap. Germline-derived CDR1 and CDR2 are MNHEY and SMNVEV (reference sequence). CDR3 loop: CASSRNYNQPQHF. The CDR3 DNA sequence: TGTGCCAGCAGTCGGAACTATAATCAGCCCCAGCATTTT.

V is TRBV6-1 and J is TRBJ2-4; D perhaps matches TRBD2 (5 bases). The DNA end is more similar to TRBJ2-7, so the J call may be wrong. The germline V gene encodes CDR1 MNHNS and CDR2 SASEGT. This CDR3 is built from 14 residues. CDR3: CASAPFGVSYEQYF. CDR3 in DNA: TGTGCCAGCGCCCCGTTCGGGGTTTCCTACGAGCAGTACTTC.

This chain joins TRBV7-9 and TRBJ2-7; D possibly corresponds to TRBD1 (6 bases). The DNA matches TRBJ2-5 better at its end, which makes the J call doubtful. This CDR3 is 14 amino acids long. CDR1 SEHNR and CDR2 FQNEAQ come from the germline V gene (reference sequence). The DNA for the CDR3 is TGTGCCAGCAGCCTCAGGGGAACTTGGGAGACCCAGTACTTC. Amino acid sequence: CASSLRGTWETQYF.

Concerning this clonotype: A much larger clone differs by one base, so this may be a read error. This chain uses TRBV10-3 with TRBJ2-4, with D tentatively TRBD1 or TRBD2 (6 bases each). The CDR3 sequence is 14 residues long. Germline V lookup: CDR1 ENHRY, CDR2 SYGVKD. The CDR3 DNA reads as TGTGCCACCAGTGAGGGGGGACCACTGAACATTCAGTACTTC. Translating gives CATSEGGPLNIQYF.

A single count supports this clonotype. The chain is built from TRBV7-8 and TRBJ2-1; 11 bases map to TRBD2. The length of the CDR3 is 18 residues. Germline values: CDR1 SGHVS, CDR2 FQNEAQ. Unmatched junction bases numbered 11, after V lost 2 bases and J lost 5 bases. CDR3 coding DNA: TGTGCCAGCAGCTTATTTCTTAGCGGGGGGGCCTCTGACAATGAGCAGTTCTTC. Residues: CASSLFLSGGASDNEQFF.

This chain joins TRBV20-1 and TRBJ2-7, with 13 positions matching TRBD2. The CDR3 totals 16 residues. From germline, CDR1 is DFQATT and CDR2 SNEGSKA (reference sequence). Germline trimming cut 5 bases from V and 4 bases from J; bases unmatched to any gene: 11. The DNA of the CDR3 is TGCAGTGCTCCGAAGGCGGGGGGACTAGCGGGGTACGAGCAGTACTTC. This sequence encodes CSAPKAGGLAGYEQYF.

The chain combines TRBV20-1 with TRBJ1-1; no clear D gene. CDR1 is DFQATT and CDR2 is SNEGSKA in the germline V gene (reference sequence). V lost 2 bases, J lost 3 bases, and 13 bases lay in between. The CDR3 has 14 residues. The CDR3 bases are TGCAGTGCTAGAACCCGGGATTCAGACACTGAAGCTTTCTTT. Translating gives CSARTRDSDTEAFF.

In its sample, this clonotype was seen a few times. J is TRBJ2-1 and V is TRBV11-2, with a weak D call TRBD2 (5 bases). Trimming stripped 1 base from V and 10 bases from J, with 14 bases between. The CDR3 length is 14 residues. Germline values: CDR1 SGHAT, CDR2 FQNNGV. The CDR3 reads CASSLGFSSGEQFF. In nucleotides, the CDR3 is TGTGCCAGCAGCTTAGGGTTCTCATCGGGGGAGCAGTTCTTC.

The V and J genes are TRBV12-3 or TRBV12-4 and TRBJ2-5; D is ambiguous. Trimming shortened V by 6 bases and J by 4 bases, and 15 bases separated the two germline ends. The CDR3 has 14 residues. The CDR3 loop reads CASSSPPPAETQYF. For the CDR3, the DNA is TGTGCCAGCAGCTCACCCCCCCCTGCAGAGACCCAGTACTTC.